This note documents a single T cell receptor (beta chain) sequence. The whole isolated RNA underwent reverse transcription, so sequencing captured expressed TCRB transcripts. Measured with immunoSEQ multiplex PCR; TCRdb has only the in-frame clones, and not every one. The sample records over 700,000 clones, about a sixth being singletons. The data derive from a study of beta chain features in type 1 diabetes. Germline V lookup: CDR1 SGHRS, CDR2 YFSETQ. With 4 bases clipped from V and 5 bases from J, the junction kept 4 bases outside the gene matches. The length of the CDR3 is 14 residues. Using CD45RO/CCR7/CD25/CD127/CD95/CD27, CD4+ naive, central memory, regulatory and stem cell-like memory cells were sorted.

The sample consisted of naive CD4+ T cells from blood. This TCR was recovered from a woman aged 18-29 years in good health. The chain joins TRBV5-1 to TRBJ1-4, with 8 bases that match TRBD1. CDR3 sequence reads: CASSQGTGNEKLFF. CDR3 DNA: TGCGCCAGCAGCCAAGGGACAGGCAATGAAAAACTGTTTTTT.